This T cell receptor beta chain was recovered during a study of T cell changes during pregnancy in multiple sclerosis. Points on this clone: The junction departs from germline at one end; a sequencing error may be responsible.

Profiled with immunoSEQ multiplex PCR; TCRdb holds only in-frame clones, not every one. In the table there are approximately 50,000 clones, approximately 95% of which are singletons. This clonotype was sampled from a female donor with multiple sclerosis, enrolled in a pregnancy study. Specimen: CD4+ T cells from peripheral blood mononuclear cells, collected in the third trimester of pregnancy.

DNA for the CDR3: TGTGCCACCTGGACACCCTCCGATAATTCACCCCTCCACTTT. This translates into CATWTPSDNSPLHF. The chain couples TRBV7-2 to TRBJ1-6; D is perhaps TRBD1 (5 bases). Per germline, CDR1 SGHTA and CDR2 FQGNSA. The CDR3 consists of 14 residues.